The clone carrying this T cell receptor (delta chain) occurred a few times. The antigen is unknown. The protein given by TCRdb reflects a much larger clone and differs at residue 5 from this DNA's translation, likely from a read error; the protein shown is the DNA's translation. This CDR3 comprises 20 residues. Per germline, CDR1 TSWWSYY and CDR2 QGS. Trimming cost V 5 bases and J 0 bases; bases outside gene matches: 18. The entry originates in a study of γδ T cells in repeated Plasmodium falciparum infection. Across the whole study: Four controlled malaria infections with P. falciparum NF54 spanned roughly 640 days.

Study-level results: Vdelta2-negative gammadelta repertoires appeared less diverse and less shared in Malian than Australian children.

TCRdb re-called the multiplex PCR reads through CATT. This table has 45,000 to 60,000 delta-chain clones, 1.9% appearing once. Bulk repertoires came from Vgamma9/Vdelta2+ or Vdelta2-negative gammadelta T cells flow-sorted from PBMC. The TCR was taken from a pool of human donors (malaria-infected and uninfected, not separated). V gene TRDV1 combines with J gene TRDJ1; 10 bases are shared with TRDD3. The J gene was not available in TCRdb and was assigned here by matching the DNA to germline segments. Source material: gamma-delta T cells from blood. The CDR3 sequence is CALGNLGTYWGITNTDKLIF. The CDR3 bases are TGTGCTCTTGGGAACCTAGGCACGTACTGGGGGATTACCAACACCGATAAACTCATCTTT.